The 5 T cell receptor beta chains below come from one sample, sequenced in a study of graft-versus-host responses after intestinal transplantation. The protocol was immunoSEQ multiplex PCR, while the TCRdb copy is restricted to in-frame clones and leaves out a portion. This table holds under 20,000 clones, approximately 86% found once. This specimen consisted of PBMCs, obtained about 240 days after intestinal transplant. The receptors were sampled from a human patient who received an intestinal transplant, so some T cells may come from the graft donor.

This sequence joins TRBV11-1 and TRBJ2-7, with D perhaps TRBD2 (7 bases). CDR1 is SGHAT and CDR2 is FQDESV in the germline V gene (reference sequence). CDR3 length: 16 amino acids. Trimming stripped 5 bases from V and 7 bases from J, with 24 bases between. CDR3 sequence reads: CASSPRVSGGPLEQYF. The CDR3 coding sequence is TGTGCCAGCAGCCCGCGGGTCTCGGGGGGCCCTTTGGAGCAGTACTTC.

The chain combines TRBV19 with TRBJ1-5; D not resolved. This CDR3 is 13 amino acids long. The V end lost 7 bases, the J end lost 5 bases, and 12 bases lay between the germline ends. Per the germline V gene, CDR1 is LNHDA and CDR2 is SQIVND (reference sequence). The CDR3 bases are TGTGCCAGTATGGGCGGCTTCGATCAGCCCCAGCATTTT. Amino acid sequence: CASMGGFDQPQHF.

The gene calls are TRBV27 and TRBJ2-1; D unresolved. The CDR3 totals 13 residues. In germline, CDR1 is MNHEY, CDR2 SMNVEV (reference sequence). Trimming shortened V by 6 bases and J by 8 bases, and 14 bases separated the two germline ends. CDR3 sequence reads: CASSALTVDEQFF. The CDR3 DNA is TGTGCCAGCAGCGCACTTACTGTAGATGAGCAGTTCTTC.

The V call is TRBV7-9, the J call TRBJ2-5; possible D gene TRBD2, 6 bases. The CDR3 is 17 amino acids. Germline V gives CDR1 SEHNR, CDR2 FQNEAQ (reference sequence). The ends were cut back, 5 bases at V and 0 bases at J, with 19 bases in the middle. The CDR3 DNA is TGTGCCAGCAGCCCTAGGGGAGGACTTCTGTACCAAGAGACCCAGTACTTC. As protein: CASSPRGGLLYQETQYF.

This clone was counted a single time. The chain carries TRBV1 and TRBJ2-3; the D call in the table, TRBD2, was not verified against the DNA. TRBV1 constitutes a pseudogene. This CDR3 has 15 amino acids. CDR3 DNA sequence: TGCACCAGCAGCCAAGGGACTAGCGGGGAAGATACGCAGTATTTT. Its protein product is CTSSQGTSGEDTQYF.